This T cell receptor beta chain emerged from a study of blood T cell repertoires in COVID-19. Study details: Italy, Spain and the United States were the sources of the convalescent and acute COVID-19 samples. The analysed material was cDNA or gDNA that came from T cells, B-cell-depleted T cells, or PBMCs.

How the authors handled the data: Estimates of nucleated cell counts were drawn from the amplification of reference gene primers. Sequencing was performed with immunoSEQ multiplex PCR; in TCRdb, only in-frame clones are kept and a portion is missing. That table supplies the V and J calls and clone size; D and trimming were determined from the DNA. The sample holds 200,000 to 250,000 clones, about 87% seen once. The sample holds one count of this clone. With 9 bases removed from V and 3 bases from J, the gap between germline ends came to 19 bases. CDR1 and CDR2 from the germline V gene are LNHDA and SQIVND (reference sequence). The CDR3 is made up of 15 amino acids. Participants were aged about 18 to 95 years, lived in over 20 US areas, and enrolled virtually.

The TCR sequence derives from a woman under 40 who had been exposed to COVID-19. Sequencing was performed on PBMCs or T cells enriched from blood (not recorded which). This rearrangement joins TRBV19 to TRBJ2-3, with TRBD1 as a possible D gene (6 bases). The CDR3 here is CASRTGLRVTDTQYF. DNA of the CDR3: TGTGCCAGCCGAACAGGGTTGAGGGTGACAGATACGCAGTATTTT.